The 20 T cell receptor beta chains reported below all come from one sample, sequenced in a study of T cells in Graves' hyperthyroidism and ophthalmopathy. The investigators amplified TCR beta CDR3 regions from RNA transcripts. A first-round RT-PCR of the TCR CDR3 used the HTBI primer set. Each CDR3 protein gets one entry after TCRdb re-called the multiplex PCR reads with MiXCR. The sample contains hundreds of thousands of distinct CDR3 sequences, around 14% of which appear only once. The specimen sequenced was blood. The receptors were gathered from a woman in her late teens or twenties with Graves' hyperthyroidism.

This clonotype was seen more than once but under ten times. The genes are TRBV9 and TRBJ1-5; TRBD1 matches 7 bases. Germline lookup yields CDR1 SGDLS and CDR2 YYNGEE. With 3 bases clipped from V and 1 base from J, the junction kept 7 bases outside the gene matches. This CDR3 has 16 residues. The chain's CDR3 is CASSGFTGESNQPQHF. The DNA of the CDR3 is TGTGCCAGCAGCGGGTTTACAGGGGAGAGCAATCAGCCCCAGCATTTT.

The rearrangement links TRBV7-2 to TRBJ2-3; 8 bases line up with TRBD2. The CDR3 has 13 amino acids. Trimming took 1 base from V and 9 from J; bases not matched to a gene: 3. Germline-derived CDR1 and CDR2 are SGHTA and FQGNSA. CDR3 sequence reads: CASSLGVAGTQYF. The CDR3 region has the DNA TGTGCCAGCAGCTTAGGGGTAGCGGGGACGCAGTATTTT.

V and J are TRBV6-1 and TRBJ2-7, with D uncertain. CDR3 length equals 11 residues. Trimming left V 4 bases short and J 3 bases short, with 4 bases between. Germline CDR1 and CDR2: MNHNS and SASEGT. The CDR3 loop is CASSGRYEQYF. The CDR3 DNA follows: TGTGCCAGCAGTGGGCGCTACGAGCAGTACTTC.

The table lists this clonotype with many counts. This chain connects TRBV6-1 to TRBJ1-5; unclear D gene. V was shortened by 6 bases and J by 10 bases, with 16 bases between the two germline ends. CDR3 length: 13 amino acids. In germline, CDR1 is MNHNS, CDR2 SASEGT. The CDR3 protein is CASSPITWEPQHF. DNA for the CDR3: TGTGCCAGCAGCCCCATAACCTGGGAACCCCAGCATTTT.

The table lists this clonotype with many counts. The rearrangement links TRBV11-3 to TRBJ2-1; unclear D gene. Trimming cost V 2 bases and J 5 bases, with 10 bases left between them. The CDR3 consists of 14 residues. The V gene's germline CDR1 is SGHNT and CDR2 YENEEA. The CDR3 region has the DNA TGTGCCAGCAGCTTAAATCAGGTGGACAATGAGCAGTTCTTC. Translated, it gives CASSLNQVDNEQFF.

This clonotype was seen a few times. This chain joins TRBV5-1 and TRBJ1-2, with 7 bases lining up with TRBD1. CDR1 is SGHRS, CDR2 YFSETQ, per germline. The J segment lost 6 bases and the V segment lost 6 bases, leaving 2 bases of the junction unmatched. The CDR3 is made up of 11 amino acids. Written as DNA, the CDR3 is TGCGCCAGCACCCAGGGGGATGGCTACACCTTC. It translates to CASTQGDGYTF.

This clonotype has ten or more counts. The V call is TRBV11-2, the J call TRBJ2-5; no definite D call. The V and J ends lost 0 bases and 5 bases respectively, with 13 bases between them. The CDR3 spans 15 residues. From germline, CDR1 is SGHAT and CDR2 FQNNGV. CDR3 sequence (DNA): TGTGCCAGCAGCTTAGATCAGGTGTACCCCGAGACCCAGTACTTC. Residues: CASSLDQVYPETQYF.

Concerning this clonotype itself: Relative to the germline gene, one junction end is altered; a read error may explain this. CDR3 amino acids: CASSRLRDRGYNEQFF. The CDR3, as DNA: TGCGCCAGCAGCCGGTTGAGGGACAGGGGTTACAATGAGCAGTTCTTC. This chain joins TRBV7-9 and TRBJ2-1; 10 nucleotides line up with TRBD1. Germline assignment: CDR1 SEHNR and CDR2 FQNEAQ (reference sequence). The CDR3 is 16 residues long.

This clonotype was observed at least ten times. The chain recombines TRBV20-1 with TRBJ2-1; the D is unclear. The CDR3 consists of 10 residues. Germline V lookup: CDR1 DFQATT, CDR2 SNEGSKA (reference sequence). The V and J ends lost 4 bases and 4 bases respectively, with 2 bases between them. CDR3 nucleotide sequence: TGCAGTGCTACATACAATGAGCAGTTCTTC. Translated: CSATYNEQFF.

This clonotype was seen ten or more times. The rearrangement links TRBV18 to TRBJ1-2, with a tentative D call TRBD1 (5 bases). The CDR3 sequence is 13 residues long. With 2 bases removed from V and 8 bases from J, the gap between germline ends came to 12 bases. The V gene's germline CDR1 is KGHSH and CDR2 LQKENI. DNA of the CDR3: TGTGCCAGCTCACCATCCCCAGGGCTCGGCTACACCTTC. Translated: CASSPSPGLGYTF. The entire variable domain, with the rest obtained from reference TRBV18 and TRBJ1-2, is as follows: NAGVMQNPRHLVRRRGQEARLRCSPMKGHSHVYWYRQLPEEGLKFMVYLQKENIIDESGMPKERFSAEFPKEGPSILRIQQVVRGDSAAYFCASSPSPGLGYTFGSGTRLTVV.

This sequence joins TRBV19 and TRBJ1-5; the D gene is possibly TRBD1 (6 bases). CDR1 and CDR2 (germline): LNHDA, SQIVND (reference sequence). Trimming left V 8 bases short and J 3 bases short, with 14 bases between. The CDR3 sequence is 14 residues long. The CDR3 bases are TGTGCCAGTGGGGGGCCGCCGGACAATCAGCCCCAGCATTTT. This sequence encodes CASGGPPDNQPQHF.

This clonotype was seen many times. The chain is built from TRBV6-1 and TRBJ1-1; tentative D call: TRBD1 (6 bases). With 2 bases removed from V and 3 bases from J, the gap between germline ends came to 10 bases. In germline, CDR1 is MNHNS, CDR2 SASEGT. The CDR3 extends over 14 amino acids. The CDR3 loop is CASSETGWDTEAFF. CDR3 DNA sequence: TGTGCCAGCAGTGAAACAGGGTGGGACACTGAAGCTTTCTTT.

This clonotype has a count of ten or more. The CDR3 loop reads CASSPHRTQETQYF. The DNA of the CDR3 is TGTGCCAGCAGTCCCCACAGGACTCAAGAGACCCAGTACTTC. This chain joins TRBV28 and TRBJ2-5; D assignment may be TRBD1 or TRBD2 (5 bases each). V was pared by 5 bases and J by 2 bases, with 12 bases between. CDR3 length: 14 residues. Germline CDR1 is MDHEN and CDR2 is SYDVKM.

This clonotype was counted ten times or more. The V and J genes are TRBV28 and TRBJ1-5, with TRBD1 as a possible D gene (5 bases). The CDR3 length is 14 residues. Trimming stripped 6 bases from V and 3 bases from J, with 12 bases between. CDR1 and CDR2 (germline): MDHEN, SYDVKM. This CDR3 reads CASSRLDNNQPQHF. The CDR3 DNA reads as TGTGCCAGCAGCCGCTTGGACAACAATCAGCCCCAGCATTTT.

This clonotype was recorded at least ten times. The chain links TRBV11-2 to TRBJ2-3; either TRBD1 or TRBD2 may supply D (5 bases each). V was pared by 5 bases and J by 5 bases, with 17 bases between. Germline values: CDR1 SGHAT, CDR2 FQNNGV. This CDR3 contains 15 residues. Here the CDR3 reads CASSQPGTSGDTQYF. In DNA form, the CDR3 reads TGTGCCAGCAGCCAGCCAGGGACCTCGGGAGATACGCAGTATTTT.

This clonotype was observed a few times. The chain is built from TRBV10-2 and TRBJ1-6; TRBD1 matches 12 bases. Germline CDR1 and CDR2: WSHSY and SAAADI. The CDR3 loop spans 18 amino acids. V lost 5 bases, J lost 11 bases, and 16 bases stayed unmatched. CDR3 sequence reads: CASSLRTGTGGSVPPLHF. The CDR3 DNA reads as TGCGCCAGCAGTCTTAGGACCGGGACAGGGGGCTCGGTCCCACCCCTCCACTTT.

This clonotype has at least ten counts. This chain connects TRBV6-1 to TRBJ2-3, with 7 bases matching TRBD1. CDR1 and CDR2 from the germline V gene are MNHNS and SASEGT. The CDR3 contains 21 residues. The V gene end was trimmed by 4 bases and the J gene end by 2 bases; junction bases not matched to a gene: 24. The CDR3 DNA reads as TGTGCCAGCAGTGGTTTTGTAGGACAGGTCTTCCCCACTAAGAACACAGATACGCAGTATTTT. Translation gives CASSGFVGQVFPTKNTDTQYF.

This clonotype showed up just a few times. V usage is TRBV29-1 and J usage is TRBJ2-2; tentatively, D is TRBD1 (6 bases). The CDR3 loop spans 15 amino acids. The germline CDR1 and CDR2 sequences are SQVTM and ANQGSEA. V lost 8 bases and J lost 0, with 16 bases in between. The CDR3 region has the DNA TGCAGCCCGTGGGGGCGATTCGCGAACACCGGGGAGCTGTTTTTT. Translated: CSPWGRFANTGELFF.

In its sample, this clonotype was seen many times. V usage is TRBV18 and J usage is TRBJ1-2, with 9 bases fitting TRBD1. Germline CDR1 reads KGHSH; CDR2 reads LQKENI. The CDR3 sequence is 15 residues long. Trimming cost V 6 bases and J 4 bases; bases outside gene matches: 9. The CDR3 spells CASSPWDRATYGYTF. In DNA, the CDR3 is TGTGCCAGCTCCCCCTGGGACAGGGCCACCTATGGCTACACCTTC. The complete variable domain, with remaining parts taken from reference TRBV18 and TRBJ1-2, reads NAGVMQNPRHLVRRRGQEARLRCSPMKGHSHVYWYRQLPEEGLKFMVYLQKENIIDESGMPKERFSAEFPKEGPSILRIQQVVRGDSAAYFCASSPWDRATYGYTFGSGTRLTVV.

Ten or more counts support this clonotype. The genes are TRBV7-2 and TRBJ2-3, with a tentative D call TRBD2 (5 bases). CDR1 is SGHTA and CDR2 is FQGNSA in the germline V gene. Between the trimmed V and J ends, which lost 7 bases and 3 bases, there was a span of 8 bases. The CDR3 extends over 12 amino acids. The CDR3 is CASTRGTDTQYF. The CDR3 nucleotides read TGTGCCAGCACCCGGGGAACAGATACGCAGTATTTT.